A single sample is the source of the 15 T cell receptor beta chains below, sequenced in a study of human T cells and chemical hapten exposure. TCRdb analysed the RACE reads with MiXCR anew, one entry per CDR3 protein. The repertoire holds around 70,000 distinct CDR3 sequences, with roughly 6.1% as singletons. The time point: healthy volunteer bleed at 6 weeks. Extraction yielded total RNA from whole blood (unfractionated). The sequenced material came from whole blood. The source of these receptors is a female donor in good health. Some clones in this sample may be carry-over from other donors' samples.

The chain has TRBV15 and TRBJ2-5; D unclear. Germline lookup yields CDR1 LNHNV and CDR2 YYDKDF (reference sequence). Trimming stripped 0 bases from V and 4 bases from J, with 15 bases between. The CDR3 contains 16 residues. This CDR3 is CATSRDRTPIRETQYF. As DNA, the CDR3 is TGTGCCACCAGCAGAGACCGGACCCCTATTAGAGAGACCCAGTACTTC. The whole variable domain, remainder taken from reference TRBV15 and TRBJ2-5, is DAMVIQNPRYQVTQFGKPVTLSCSQTLNHNVMYWYQQKSSQAPKLLFHYYDKDFNNEADTPDNFQSRRPNTSFCFLDIRSPGLGDTAMYLCATSRDRTPIRETQYFGPGTRLLVL.

A few counts support this clonotype. The chain links TRBV30 to TRBJ2-7, with 10 positions matching TRBD2. The CDR3 runs to 15 residues. V shed 4 bases and J 3 bases; nucleotides not matched to a gene: 9. Germline CDR1 reads GTSNPN; CDR2 reads SVGIG (reference sequence). CDR3 DNA: TGTGCCTGGAATTCTGAGGCTAGCGGGAGCTACGAGCAGTACTTC. This sequence encodes CAWNSEASGSYEQYF.

In this sample, this clonotype turned up many times. This sequence joins TRBV28 and TRBJ2-1, with 7 positions matching TRBD1. Unmatched junction bases numbered 14, after V lost 5 bases and J lost 7 bases. From germline, CDR1 is MDHEN and CDR2 SYDVKM. This CDR3 has 16 amino acids. CDR3 sequence: CASSELHITGDNEQFF. The CDR3 nucleotides read TGTGCCAGCAGTGAACTACATATTACAGGGGATAATGAGCAGTTCTTC.

The table lists this clonotype with many counts. The V and J genes are TRBV20-1 and TRBJ2-1, with a weak D call TRBD1 (6 bases). This CDR3 is built from 15 residues. CDR1 is DFQATT, CDR2 SNEGSKA, per germline (reference sequence). Trimming pared 6 bases from V and 12 bases from J, leaving 27 bases between. CDR3 region: CSALSQGRTLGGQFF. The CDR3 DNA follows: TGCAGTGCACTATCTCAGGGGAGAACCCTTGGGGGGCAGTTCTTC.

This chain links TRBV6-5 with TRBJ1-3, with a tentative D call TRBD1 (6 bases). The V end was cut by 6 bases, the J end by 4 bases, with 13 bases between. Germline V lookup: CDR1 MNHEY, CDR2 SVGAGI. The CDR3 runs 14 residues. CDR3 in amino acids: CASRSHREGNTIYF. DNA for the CDR3: TGTGCCAGCAGATCCCACAGGGAAGGAAACACCATATATTTT.

In its sample, this clonotype was seen many times. The chain is built from TRBV13 and TRBJ2-7; no clear D gene. The ends were cut back, 8 bases at V and 3 bases at J, with 17 bases in the middle. Germline V CDR1 and CDR2: PRHDT, FYEKMQ (reference sequence). This CDR3 spans 14 amino acids. The DNA of the CDR3 is TGTGCCAGCTATCGGAAGGGCTTGTTCTACGAGCAGTACTTC. This gives the protein CASYRKGLFYEQYF.

This clonotype was detected ten times or more. The genes are TRBV2 and TRBJ2-1; D remains ambiguous. Germline V lookup: CDR1 SNHLY, CDR2 FYNNEI. Trimming removed 6 bases at V and 0 bases at J, with 9 bases between. CDR3 length: 14 amino acids. CDR3 coding DNA: TGTGCCAGCAGAGGCAGCAGCTCCTACAATGAGCAGTTCTTC. Its translation: CASRGSSSYNEQFF.

This clonotype appeared a few times. This rearrangement joins TRBV3-1 to TRBJ2-2; D is possibly TRBD2 (6 bases). This CDR3 is built from 18 residues. V dropped 4 bases and J dropped 7 bases, with 25 bases sitting between them. The germline gives CDR1 LGHDT, CDR2 YNNKEL (reference sequence). The CDR3 protein is CASSPREDIYLIGGELFF. CDR3 DNA: TGTGCCAGCAGCCCAAGGGAGGACATTTACCTGATTGGCGGGGAGCTGTTTTTT.

A few counts support this clonotype. The chain joins TRBV4-3 to TRBJ2-7, with 7 positions matching TRBD1. Germline V gene data show CDR1 as LGHNA and CDR2 as YSLEER. V lost 3 bases to trimming and J lost 0 bases; unmatched junction nucleotides: 2. This CDR3 contains 14 residues. The CDR3 nucleotides read TGCGCCAGCAGCCATACAGGGGACTCCTACGAGCAGTACTTC. Translating it yields CASSHTGDSYEQYF.

This clonotype was detected many times. This rearrangement joins TRBV28 to TRBJ1-5; D is perhaps TRBD1 (5 bases). The CDR3 is made up of 15 amino acids. CDR1 is MDHEN, CDR2 SYDVKM, per germline. The V and J ends lost 6 bases and 0 bases respectively, with 12 bases between them. DNA of the CDR3: TGTGCCAGCAGCCAGGGTTACTATAGCAATCAGCCCCAGCATTTT. Protein: CASSQGYYSNQPQHF. The full variable domain, its missing parts supplied by reference TRBV28 and TRBJ1-5, is DVKVTQSSRYLVKRTGEKVFLECVQDMDHENMFWYRQDPGLGLRLIYFSYDVKMKEKGDIPEGYSVSREKKERFSLILESASTNQTSMYLCASSQGYYSNQPQHFGDGTRLSIL.

This clonotype was picked up many times. The chain couples TRBV20-1 to TRBJ2-5; possible D gene TRBD2, 6 bases. V gave up 5 bases and J gave up 5 bases, with 12 bases separating them. The CDR3 loop spans 12 amino acids. CDR1 DFQATT and CDR2 SNEGSKA come from the germline V gene (reference sequence). DNA of the CDR3: TGCAGTGCTTCGGAGGGTTGGGAGACCCAGTACTTC. Encoded protein: CSASEGWETQYF.

This clonotype was recorded at least ten times. The V call is TRBV15, the J call TRBJ2-1, with D perhaps TRBD1 (6 bases). Trimming removed 0 bases from V and 0 bases from J, with 15 bases in between. CDR3 length: 18 amino acids. Per germline, CDR1 LNHNV and CDR2 YYDKDF (reference sequence). This CDR3 is CATSRDAEGRGSYNEQFF. For the CDR3, the DNA is TGTGCCACCAGCAGAGATGCCGAGGGCAGGGGCTCCTACAATGAGCAGTTCTTC.

This clonotype was counted at least ten times. The chain combines TRBV28 with TRBJ2-1, with D unclear. Germline-derived CDR1 and CDR2 are MDHEN and SYDVKM. V dropped 5 bases and J dropped 2 bases, with 19 bases sitting between them. The CDR3 is 17 residues long. CDR3 protein: CASSGSRQLSTYNEQFF. The CDR3 region has the DNA TGTGCCAGCAGTGGATCACGGCAGTTATCCACCTACAATGAGCAGTTCTTC.

J is TRBJ2-5 and V is TRBV7-2, with 12 bases identical to TRBD2. The V and J ends lost 1 base and 3 bases, in that order; junction bases with no gene match: 9. Germline-derived CDR1 and CDR2 are SGHTA and FQGNSA. The CDR3 extends over 18 amino acids. This CDR3 reads CASSLVSQLAGGKETQYF. The DNA for the CDR3 is TGTGCCAGCAGCTTAGTTTCCCAACTAGCGGGAGGTAAAGAGACCCAGTACTTC. The whole variable domain, remainder taken from reference TRBV7-2 and TRBJ2-5, is GAGVSQSPSNKVTEKGKDVELRCDPISGHTALYWYRQSLGQGLEFLIYFQGNSAPDKSGLPSDRFSAERTGGSVSTLTIQRTQQEDSAVYLCASSLVSQLAGGKETQYFGPGTRLLVL.

There are many counts of this clonotype. The chain is built from TRBV28 and TRBJ2-7; D remains unclear. The germline V gene has CDR1 MDHEN and CDR2 SYDVKM. The germline V and J ends were trimmed by 3 bases and 0 bases, with 12 bases remaining between them. This CDR3 comprises 15 residues. CDR3 sequence reads: CASSFLRLGSYEQYF. The CDR3 DNA is TGTGCCAGCAGTTTCCTGCGACTCGGCTCCTACGAGCAGTACTTC.